Listed below are T cell receptor beta chains from one sample, sequenced in a study of blood T cells in healthy people across ages. Each CDR3 protein gets one entry after TCRdb re-called the 5' RACE reads with MiXCR. The table has approximately 600,000 distinct CDR3 sequences, around three fifths seen once. The specimen sequenced was blood. These receptors originate from a man in his 60s in good health. Both conserved end residues are part of each CDR3. A D gene is named only where the DNA matches it firmly. For some rows the clone size is stated as once, few or many, or as a class when expanded; others skip it.

CDR3 DNA: TGTGCCAGCAGTGACCCCGGCGGTTCTAACTATGGCTACACCTTC; CDR3 protein: CASSDPGGSNYGYTF; CDR3 length: 15; V gene: TRBV6-1; D gene: -; clone size: -; J gene: TRBJ1-2
CDR3 DNA: TGTGCCAGCAGCCCTCTTTCGGGGGATACGCAGTATTTT; CDR3 protein: CASSPLSGDTQYF; CDR3 length: 13; V gene: TRBV7-9; D gene: -; clone size: -; J gene: TRBJ2-3
CDR3 DNA: TGTGCCAGCAGCTTAGCGGGACCCCAAGAGACCCAGTACTTC; CDR3 protein: CASSLAGPQETQYF; CDR3 length: 14; V gene: TRBV7-9; D gene: -; clone size: few; J gene: TRBJ2-5
CDR3 DNA: TGCAGTGCTAGAGATCACGGTGGACAGGGGGGCGCTGGGGCCAACGTCCTGACTTTC; CDR3 protein: CSARDHGGQGGAGANVLTF; CDR3 length: 19; V gene: TRBV20-1; D gene: TRBD1; clone size: -; J gene: TRBJ2-6
CDR3 DNA: TGCGCCAGCAGCATCGGACAGGCAGGGGGTGAAAAACTGTTTTTT; CDR3 protein: CASSIGQAGGEKLFF; CDR3 length: 15; V gene: TRBV5-1; D gene: TRBD1; clone size: few; J gene: TRBJ1-4
CDR3 DNA: TGTGCCTTTTGGGGAGGGGTTAATCAGCCCCAGCATTTT; CDR3 protein: CAFWGGVNQPQHF; CDR3 length: 13; V gene: TRBV11-2; D gene: -; clone size: -; J gene: TRBJ1-5
CDR3 DNA: TGTGCCAGCAGCCCTCAGGTTAGCGGGAACACAGATACGCAGTATTTT; CDR3 protein: CASSPQVSGNTDTQYF; CDR3 length: 16; V gene: TRBV3-1; D gene: TRBD2; clone size: -; J gene: TRBJ2-3
CDR3 DNA: TGTGCCAGCAGCCCACTGACTAGCGGGGGGGACAATGAGCAGTTCTTC; CDR3 protein: CASSPLTSGGDNEQFF; CDR3 length: 16; V gene: TRBV11-2; D gene: TRBD2; clone size: -; J gene: TRBJ2-1
CDR3 DNA: TGCAGTGCGCCCGGCGGGACAGATACGCAGTATTTT; CDR3 protein: CSAPGGTDTQYF; CDR3 length: 12; V gene: TRBV20-1; D gene: -; clone size: -; J gene: TRBJ2-3
CDR3 DNA: TGTGCCAGCAGCGAGGGGGGCCGGAGCGGCACTGAAGCTTTCTTT; CDR3 protein: CASSEGGRSGTEAFF; CDR3 length: 15; V gene: TRBV11-1; D gene: -; clone size: -; J gene: TRBJ1-1
CDR3 DNA: TGTGCCAGTAGCCTTGGGATACAGGGGACCTACGAGCAGTACTTC; CDR3 protein: CASSLGIQGTYEQYF; CDR3 length: 15; V gene: TRBV19; D gene: TRBD1; clone size: many; J gene: TRBJ2-7
CDR3 DNA: TGTGCCAGCAGCCTCTTACTCACAGGTACGCAGTATTTT; CDR3 protein: CASSLLLTGTQYF; CDR3 length: 13; V gene: TRBV7-9; D gene: -; clone size: -; J gene: TRBJ2-3
CDR3 DNA: TGTGCCAGCAGCCAAGGTGGGACTTCGACAGAGACCCAGTACTTC; CDR3 protein: CASSQGGTSTETQYF; CDR3 length: 15; V gene: TRBV4-2; D gene: -; clone size: many; J gene: TRBJ2-5
CDR3 DNA: TGTGCCAGCAGCCGCGTGGCTAGCGGGGGGAGCTCCTACGAGCAGTACTTC; CDR3 protein: CASSRVASGGSSYEQYF; CDR3 length: 17; V gene: TRBV7-9; D gene: TRBD2; clone size: -; J gene: TRBJ2-7
CDR3 DNA: TGTGCCAGCAGTGAGAGCGGGGGGCGGAATGAGCAGTTCTTC; CDR3 protein: CASSESGGRNEQFF; CDR3 length: 14; V gene: TRBV11-2; D gene: TRBD2; clone size: few; J gene: TRBJ2-1
CDR3 DNA: TGTGCCAGCAGCCCAACTAGCGGGGGGGCGTCCTACAATGAGCAGTTCTTC; CDR3 protein: CASSPTSGGASYNEQFF; CDR3 length: 17; V gene: TRBV4-2; D gene: TRBD2; clone size: -; J gene: TRBJ2-1